This TCR beta chain was sequenced during a study of T cells in Graves' hyperthyroidism and ophthalmopathy. Germline loops: CDR1 KGHSH, CDR2 LQKENI. V was shortened by 0 bases and J by 4 bases, with 13 bases between the two germline ends. CDR3 size: 16 residues. TCR beta CDR3 sequences were amplified from RNA transcripts. Initially, a first-round RT-PCR of the TCR CDR3 employed the HTBI primer set. MiXCR, applied by TCRdb to the multiplex PCR reads, yields one record per CDR3 protein. The sample has 300,000 to 450,000 distinct CDR3 sequences, approximately 13% seen once. Broader study findings: Model output signaled ophthalmopathy a median about 6.3 months ahead of onset. Among clonotypes expanded in thyroid above 0.001, most were also found in blood.

Diagnoses were made from clinical symptoms, serum measures (thyroxine and TRAb), thyroid ultrasound and orbital computed tomography. On this clonotype: The antigen remains unidentified.

This TCR was recovered from a woman between 55 and 75 years old with Graves' hyperthyroidism. This chain joins TRBV18 and TRBJ2-1, with a possible D match to TRBD1 (6 bases). Sequenced sample: blood. The CDR3 coding sequence is TGTGCCAGCTCACCACCGTCTGGACAGACTTACAATGAGCAGTTCTTC. Its protein product is CASSPPSGQTYNEQFF.